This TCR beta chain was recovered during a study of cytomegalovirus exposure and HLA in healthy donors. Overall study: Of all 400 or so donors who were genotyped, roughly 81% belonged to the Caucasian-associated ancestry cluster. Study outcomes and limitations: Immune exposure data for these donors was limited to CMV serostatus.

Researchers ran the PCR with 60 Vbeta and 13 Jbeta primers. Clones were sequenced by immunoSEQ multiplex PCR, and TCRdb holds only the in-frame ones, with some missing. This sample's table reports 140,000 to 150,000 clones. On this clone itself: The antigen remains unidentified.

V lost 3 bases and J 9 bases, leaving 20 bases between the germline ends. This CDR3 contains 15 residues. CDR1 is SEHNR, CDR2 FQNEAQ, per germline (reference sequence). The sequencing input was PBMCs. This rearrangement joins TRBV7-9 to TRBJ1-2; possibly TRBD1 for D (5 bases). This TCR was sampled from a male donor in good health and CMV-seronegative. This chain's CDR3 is CASSFEVSGGPSYTF. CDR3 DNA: TGTGCCAGCAGCTTCGAAGTATCGGGGGGTCCGAGCTACACCTTC.